The 11 T cell receptor beta chains listed next were all sequenced from one sample in a study of T cells in Graves' hyperthyroidism and ophthalmopathy. The CDR3 regions of TCR beta were amplified from RNA transcripts. Carried out on the TCR CDR3, a first-round RT-PCR used the HTBI primer set. TCRdb re-derived calls from the multiplex PCR reads in MiXCR, one entry per CDR3 protein. The table includes approximately 710,000 distinct CDR3 sequences, roughly a sixth detected once. The sequencing sample was made of blood. The receptors derive from a man aged 45-60 years with Graves' hyperthyroidism.

This clonotype has ten or more counts. This chain joins TRBV7-3 and TRBJ2-1; perhaps TRBD1 as D (5 bases). The V gene's germline CDR1 is SGHTA and CDR2 FQGTGA. Trimming cost V 0 bases and J 5 bases, with 8 bases left between them. This CDR3 region has 14 residues. As DNA, the CDR3 is TGTGCCAGCAGCTTAACGGGCAGGGACAATGAGCAGTTCTTC. Its protein is CASSLTGRDNEQFF.

This clonotype was detected only a few times. The rearrangement joins TRBV29-1 to TRBJ2-3; TRBD2 agrees at 13 bases. The V and J ends lost 5 bases and 2 bases, in that order; junction bases with no gene match: 4. CDR1 SQVTM and CDR2 ANQGSEA come from the germline V gene. The CDR3 is 15 amino acids. The CDR3 DNA is TGCAGCGTTCTAGGACTAGCGGGAGCCACAGATACGCAGTATTTT. Its translation: CSVLGLAGATDTQYF.

V and J are TRBV28 and TRBJ2-5; D is ambiguous. The CDR3 sequence is 13 residues long. V was shortened by 6 bases and J by 7 bases, with 15 bases between the two germline ends. Germline V gene sequence: CDR1 MDHEN, CDR2 SYDVKM. CDR3 amino acids: CASRATQTGTQYF. CDR3 DNA sequence: TGTGCCAGCAGGGCGACCCAGACCGGGACCCAGTACTTC. The whole variable domain, filled in from reference TRBV28 and TRBJ2-5, reads DVKVTQSSRYLVKRTGEKVFLECVQDMDHENMFWYRQDPGLGLRLIYFSYDVKMKEKGDIPEGYSVSREKKERFSLILESASTNQTSMYLCASRATQTGTQYFGPGTRLLVL.

This clonotype turned up a few times. This chain connects TRBV29-1 to TRBJ2-3; the D gene is possibly TRBD1 (5 bases). V lost 0 bases to trimming and J lost 2 bases, with 6 bases between them. Germline V lookup: CDR1 SQVTM, CDR2 ANQGSEA. The CDR3 is 13 residues long. The CDR3 region has the DNA TGCAGCGTTGAAGACAGGGTCACAGATACGCAGTATTTT. Translated, it gives CSVEDRVTDTQYF.

This clonotype was recorded at least ten times. The DNA for the CDR3 is TGTGCCAGCAGTTTTGATTCGTGGACCATATATGGCTACACCTTC. This translates into CASSFDSWTIYGYTF. The rearrangement joins TRBV28 to TRBJ1-2; D is undetermined. The CDR3 is made up of 15 amino acids. Germline CDR1 is MDHEN and CDR2 is SYDVKM. V was cut by 3 bases and J by 5 bases, with 16 bases left in between.

This clonotype has a handful of counts. The rearrangement joins TRBV7-2 to TRBJ1-5; unclear D gene. CDR3 length: 15 amino acids. Trimming removed 2 bases at V and 3 bases at J, with 11 bases between. Looked up from germline, CDR1 is SGHTA and CDR2 is FQGNSA. The CDR3 here is CASSLFGSYNQPQHF. CDR3 in DNA: TGTGCCAGCAGCTTATTTGGTAGTTACAATCAGCCCCAGCATTTT.

This chain connects TRBV14 to TRBJ2-7, with D possibly being TRBD1 or TRBD2 (5 bases each). The V gene lost 0 bases and the J gene lost 5 bases, with 17 bases spanning the gap. The CDR3 runs 16 residues. CDR1 and CDR2 (germline): SGHDN, FVKESK. DNA for the CDR3: TGTGCCAGCAGCCAAGATCTTTCGGGGCTTCGCGACGAGCAGTACTTC. It encodes CASSQDLSGLRDEQYF.

This clonotype was observed a handful of times. V usage is TRBV27 and J usage is TRBJ1-1; no clear D gene. With 8 bases removed from V and 1 base from J, the gap between germline ends came to 5 bases. The CDR3 is 11 amino acids. Germline V CDR1 and CDR2: MNHEY, SMNVEV (reference sequence). This CDR3 is CASGPNTEAFF. CDR3 in DNA: TGTGCCAGCGGGCCGAACACTGAAGCTTTCTTT.

There are many counts of this clonotype. The J gene is TRBJ2-7, the V gene TRBV7-2; D remains ambiguous. The germline V gene has CDR1 SGHTA and CDR2 FQGNSA. The V and J ends lost 1 base and 3 bases respectively, with 10 bases between them. The CDR3 consists of 14 residues. CDR3: CASSLGREFYEQYF. The DNA for the CDR3 is TGTGCCAGCAGCTTAGGAAGAGAGTTCTACGAGCAGTACTTC.

The genes are TRBV7-3 and TRBJ2-1; 11 positions match TRBD2. The CDR3 is made up of 14 amino acids. V lost 6 bases and J lost 11; bases outside the gene matches: 9. Germline assignment: CDR1 SGHTA and CDR2 FQGTGA. CDR3 protein: CASRPTSGGPQQFF. In DNA, the CDR3 is TGTGCCAGCAGGCCAACTAGCGGGGGTCCCCAGCAGTTCTTC. Full variable domain (remainder filled in from reference TRBV7-3 and TRBJ2-1): GAGVSQTPSNKVTEKGKYVELRCDPISGHTALYWYRQSLGQGPEFLIYFQGTGAADDSGLPNDRFFAVRPEGSVSTLKIQRTERGDSAVYLCASRPTSGGPQQFFGPGTRLTVL.

The table lists this clonotype with many counts. J is TRBJ1-1 and V is TRBV28, with D possibly matching TRBD1 (6 bases). This CDR3 is built from 14 residues. Trimming pared 7 bases from V and 0 bases from J, leaving 12 bases between. In germline, CDR1 is MDHEN, CDR2 SYDVKM. DNA for the CDR3: TGTGCCAGCAACTCGGGGGGCCTGAACACTGAAGCTTTCTTT. Translation: CASNSGGLNTEAFF.